These 30 T cell receptor beta chains were sequenced from one sample in a study of T cell repertoires in cytomegalovirus infection. TCRdb called the reads again in MiXCR, with one record for every CDR3 protein. This table holds about 440,000 distinct CDR3 sequences, about a third found once. Sequencing used PBMCs. The origin of the receptors is a human donor in good health (CMV status not recorded). Some clones in this sample may be carry-over from other donors' samples.

This clonotype was detected a few times. The rearrangement joins TRBV18 to TRBJ1-4, with 11 bases aligning to TRBD1. The CDR3 has 15 residues. Germline V gives CDR1 KGHSH, CDR2 LQKENI. V lost 3 bases to trimming and J lost 4 bases; unmatched junction nucleotides: 1. The CDR3 DNA reads as TGTGCCAGCTCACCCGGGACAGGGGGTAATGAAAAACTGTTTTTT. The encoded protein is CASSPGTGGNEKLFF.

The V call is TRBV5-1, the J call TRBJ1-1; 8 nucleotides align to TRBD1. This CDR3 contains 15 residues. Trimming cost V 4 bases and J 8 bases; bases outside gene matches: 13. In germline, CDR1 is SGHRS, CDR2 YFSETQ. The CDR3 region has the DNA TGCGCCAGCAGCGACCGGACAGGGAACTTAAGGGAAGCTTTCTTT. Its protein product is CASSDRTGNLREAFF.

The chain recombines TRBV7-9 with TRBJ2-7, with a weak D call TRBD2 (5 bases). Germline V gene data show CDR1 as SEHNR and CDR2 as FQNEAQ (reference sequence). Trimming cost V 8 bases and J 7 bases, with 24 bases left between them. The CDR3 has 15 amino acids. The chain's CDR3 is CASRSAEAPYGEQYF. The DNA of the CDR3 is TGTGCCAGCCGATCTGCGGAGGCACCCTACGGGGAGCAGTACTTC.

Comments on this clonotype: It is likely a read error, because the conserved phenylalanine at the end of the CDR3 is missing. The CDR3 bases are TGTGCCAGCAGCGTCGAAGGGAAGAATTCACCCCTCCACTTG. It encodes CASSVEGKNSPLHL. The V gene is TRBV5-8, the J gene TRBJ1-6, with no clear D. V lost 4 bases and J lost 7, with 12 bases in between. The CDR3 runs to 14 residues. Germline assignment: CDR1 SGHTS and CDR2 YDEGEE.

The gene calls are TRBV29-1 and TRBJ2-1, with TRBD2 identical over 9 bases. The ends lost 5 bases at V and 4 bases at J; junction bases unmatched: 12. The CDR3 contains 16 residues. CDR1 is SQVTM and CDR2 is ANQGSEA in the germline V gene. The CDR3 loop is CSVSPQLAGTYNEQFF. The DNA of the CDR3 is TGCAGCGTTTCCCCCCAGCTAGCGGGGACTTACAATGAGCAGTTCTTC.

The V gene is TRBV7-2, the J gene TRBJ1-1, with D unclear. This CDR3 is built from 14 residues. V was cut by 7 bases and J by 1 base, with 13 bases left in between. Germline-derived CDR1 and CDR2 are SGHTA and FQGNSA. CDR3 region: CASKRVGPNTEAFF. CDR3 coding DNA: TGTGCCAGCAAGAGGGTCGGGCCGAACACTGAAGCTTTCTTT.

This chain links TRBV6-2 or TRBV6-3 with TRBJ1-5, with D unresolved. The CDR3 totals 13 residues. Germline-derived CDR1 and CDR2 are MNHEY and SVGEGT. V lost 6 bases and J 7 bases, leaving 13 bases between the germline ends. This CDR3 reads CASRSRLEQPQHF. The CDR3 DNA reads TGTGCCAGCAGGTCGCGGCTTGAGCAGCCCCAGCATTTT.

This clonotype showed up many times. The V gene is TRBV7-2, the J gene TRBJ1-4; D is possibly TRBD1 (6 bases). The germline gives CDR1 SGHTA, CDR2 FQGNSA. CDR3 length equals 14 residues. With 7 bases removed from V and 5 bases from J, the gap between germline ends came to 14 bases. Written as DNA, the CDR3 is TGTGCCAGCAAGGGACAAGCCGCGAATGAAAAACTGTTTTTT. Residues: CASKGQAANEKLFF.

The chain has TRBV5-4 and TRBJ2-1, with D possibly being TRBD2 (6 bases). Trimming removed 0 bases at V and 0 bases at J, with 13 bases between. Germline lookup yields CDR1 SGHNT and CDR2 YYREEE (reference sequence). The CDR3 runs to 17 residues. CDR3 sequence: CASSLARAGISYNEQFF. Written as DNA, the CDR3 is TGTGCCAGCAGCTTGGCCCGGGCGGGGATCTCCTACAATGAGCAGTTCTTC.

This chain uses TRBV7-6 with TRBJ2-5; TRBD1 is a possible D gene (6 bases). Germline loops: CDR1 SGHVS, CDR2 FNYEAQ. V was shortened by 4 bases and J by 3 bases, with 12 bases between the two germline ends. This CDR3 region has 14 residues. CDR3 in DNA: TGTGCCAGCAGCTCGCCGGACAGCGAAGAGACCCAGTACTTC. It yields the protein CASSSPDSEETQYF.

About this clonotype itself: The missing conserved phenylalanine or tryptophan at the end of this CDR3 makes a read error likely. The rearrangement links TRBV7-2 to TRBJ1-1, with D unresolved. CDR1 and CDR2 (germline): SGHTA, FQGNSA. The germline V and J ends were trimmed by 1 base and 8 bases, with 14 bases remaining between them. This CDR3 has 14 amino acids. The CDR3 nucleotides are TGTGCCAGCAGCTTAGACCCGGTCCCCCCAGAAGCTTTCTGT. It is translated as CASSLDPVPPEAFC.

Concerning this clonotype itself: The junction differs from germline at one of its ends, possibly a read error. V is TRBV5-4 and J is TRBJ1-4, with D perhaps TRBD1 (5 bases). This CDR3 spans 16 amino acids. In germline, CDR1 is SGHNT, CDR2 YYREEE (reference sequence). CDR3 in DNA: TGTGCCCGCAGCTCCGCCCAGGACAACGGGCTGGGAAAACTGTTTTTT. This sequence encodes CARSSAQDNGLGKLFF.

The chain recombines TRBV3-1 with TRBJ1-1, with D possibly matching TRBD1 (5 bases). The CDR3 totals 13 residues. Germline CDR1 LGHDT, CDR2 YNNKEL (reference sequence). V lost 3 bases to trimming and J lost 11 bases, with 16 bases between them. This chain's CDR3 is CASSQAGGREAFF. The CDR3 DNA sequence: TGTGCCAGCAGCCAGGCGGGGGGTCGGGAGGCTTTCTTT.

This clonotype was found once. The chain links TRBV9 to TRBJ1-2; possible D gene TRBD1, 6 bases. CDR1 is SGDLS and CDR2 is YYNGEE in the germline V gene. This CDR3 has 14 amino acids. Trimming removed 0 bases at V and 5 bases at J, with 11 bases between. In DNA, the CDR3 is TGTGCCAGCAGCGTAGATCGGACAGATTATGGCTACACCTTC. Amino acid sequence: CASSVDRTDYGYTF.

This clonotype was detected many times. The chain uses TRBV7-2 and TRBJ1-5; 8 bases line up with TRBD1. The V and J ends lost 5 bases and 6 bases, in that order; junction bases with no gene match: 6. The CDR3 sequence is 14 residues long. Germline values: CDR1 SGHTA, CDR2 FQGNSA. The CDR3 spells CASSPGQGSQPQHF. The CDR3 region has the DNA TGTGCCAGCAGCCCCGGACAGGGCAGTCAGCCCCAGCATTTT.

This clonotype appeared a few times. The chain joins TRBV2 to TRBJ2-7; D gene unclear. This CDR3 contains 11 residues. Germline-derived CDR1 and CDR2 are SNHLY and FYNNEI. The V end was cut by 3 bases, the J end by 6 bases, with 6 bases between. The CDR3 nucleotides read TGTGCCAGCAGTGATGTCGGCGAGCAGTACTTC. This encodes CASSDVGEQYF.

This clonotype was picked up many times. The V call is TRBV7-2, the J call TRBJ2-2; D is possibly TRBD1 or TRBD2 (5 bases each). This CDR3 contains 14 residues. V was cut by 6 bases and J by 7 bases, with 15 bases left in between. CDR1 SGHTA and CDR2 FQGNSA come from the germline V gene. Written as DNA, the CDR3 is TGTGCCAGCAGGGTACCGGGGCGGGTCGGGGAGCTGTTTTTT. It encodes CASRVPGRVGELFF.

This clonotype was observed a few times. This chain uses TRBV4-3 with TRBJ2-1; either TRBD1 or TRBD2 may fit D (5 bases each). The ends were cut back, 1 base at V and 4 bases at J, with 11 bases in the middle. The germline V gene encodes CDR1 LGHNA and CDR2 YSLEER. The CDR3 totals 15 residues. Written as DNA, the CDR3 is TGCGCCAGCAGCCAAGCTCGGGACGGTTACAATGAGCAGTTCTTC. This encodes CASSQARDGYNEQFF.

Notes on this clonotype: At one end the junction does not follow the germline gene, possibly because of a read error. V and J are TRBV6-6 and TRBJ1-1; D gene ambiguous. The length of the CDR3 is 13 residues. CDR1 is MNHNY and CDR2 is SVGAGI in the germline V gene (reference sequence). The CDR3 DNA sequence: TGTGCCAGCAGTTACGGGTTGTCCACTGAAGCTTTATTT. Translated, it gives CASSYGLSTEALF.

Remarks on this clonotype: One end of the junction varies from germline; a read error may be responsible. The chain combines TRBV19 with TRBJ2-3; D is uncertain. Germline V gene sequence: CDR1 LNHDA, CDR2 SQIVND (reference sequence). The CDR3 is 13 residues long. Written as DNA, the CDR3 is TGTGCCAGTAGCGTTGCTCAAGGAGATGCGCAGTATTTT. Protein: CASSVAQGDAQYF.

CDR3 residues: CSAETGTSGGEQETQYF. For the CDR3, the DNA is TGCAGTGCCGAAACCGGGACTAGCGGGGGGGAGCAAGAGACCCAGTACTTC. The rearrangement joins TRBV20-1 to TRBJ2-5, with TRBD2 identical over 16 bases. The CDR3 is 17 amino acids. The V and J ends lost 6 bases and 2 bases, in that order; junction bases with no gene match: 9. The germline CDR1 and CDR2 sequences are DFQATT and SNEGSKA (reference sequence).

Regarding this clonotype: The junction shows a germline mismatch at one end, possibly a read error. The J gene is TRBJ2-1, the V gene TRBV4-3, with 10 bases matching TRBD2. The CDR3 length is 15 residues. Germline CDR1 reads LGHNA; CDR2 reads YSLEER. CDR3 coding DNA: TGCGCCAGCAGCCCGACTAGCGGGCCTAGGGGTGAGCATTTCTTC. It codes for CASSPTSGPRGEHFF.

On this clonotype itself: As the CDR3 is not closed by the conserved phenylalanine or tryptophan, this likely results from a read error. The CDR3 bases are TGCGCCAGCAGCCAAGAACCGGGGGCTAACACCGGGGAGCTGTTTTTG. Amino acids: CASSQEPGANTGELFL. The rearrangement joins TRBV4-1 to TRBJ2-2, with D perhaps matching TRBD1 or TRBD2 (6 bases each). CDR3 length: 16 residues. The V gene lost 0 bases and the J gene lost 2 bases, with 10 bases spanning the gap. Germline CDR1 reads MGHRA; CDR2 reads YSYEKL.

This clonotype was recorded a few times. The genes are TRBV7-2 and TRBJ2-7, with a possible D match to TRBD2 (6 bases). V was cut by 5 bases and J by 6 bases, with 17 bases left in between. This CDR3 comprises 14 residues. Germline lookup yields CDR1 SGHTA and CDR2 FQGNSA. As DNA, the CDR3 is TGTGCCAGCAGCCCGGGGACTCCGACCCGCGAGCAGTACTTC. It codes for CASSPGTPTREQYF.

The J gene is TRBJ2-1, the V gene TRBV11-2, with 7 bases identical to TRBD1. Unmatched junction bases numbered 11, after V lost 5 bases and J lost 10 bases. The CDR3 extends over 14 amino acids. In germline, CDR1 is SGHAT, CDR2 FQNNGV. CDR3 DNA sequence: TGTGCCAGCAGCACCCAGGGGGTGCCCCGGGAGCAGTTCTTC. Its protein is CASSTQGVPREQFF.

This clonotype was detected many times. The chain couples TRBV7-9 to TRBJ1-6; D may be TRBD1 (5 bases). V was clipped by 1 base and J by 7 bases, with 8 bases between them. The CDR3 has 14 residues. CDR1 SEHNR and CDR2 FQNEAQ come from the germline V gene (reference sequence). The CDR3 DNA reads TGTGCCAGCAGCTTAGACGGGGCAAATTCACCCCTCCACTTT. Translated: CASSLDGANSPLHF.

V usage is TRBV20-1 and J usage is TRBJ1-6; the D gene is possibly TRBD1 (5 bases). The germline V gene encodes CDR1 DFQATT and CDR2 SNEGSKA (reference sequence). This CDR3 contains 15 residues. V was trimmed by 0 bases and J by 3 bases, leaving 9 bases between them. The CDR3 nucleotides are TGCAGTGCTAGAGATGGGGGAAACTATAATTCACCCCTCCACTTT. Protein sequence: CSARDGGNYNSPLHF.

CDR3 loop: CASSRGASTNQPQHF. Here the CDR3 DNA reads TGTGCCAGCAGTCGGGGGGCTAGCACCAATCAGCCCCAGCATTTT. The chain carries TRBV9 and TRBJ1-5; tentative D call: TRBD1 (6 bases). Germline CDR1 is SGDLS and CDR2 is YYNGEE. Trimming removed 5 bases from V and 3 bases from J, with 15 bases in between. This CDR3 is 15 amino acids long. The whole variable domain, filled in from reference TRBV9 and TRBJ1-5, reads DSGVTQTPKHLITATGQRVTLRCSPRSGDLSVYWYQQSLDQGLQFLIQYYNGEERAKGNILERFSAQQFPDLHSELNLSSLELGDSALYFCASSRGASTNQPQHFGDGTRLSIL.

The chain recombines TRBV7-9 with TRBJ2-7; D may be TRBD1 or TRBD2 (5 bases each). The CDR3 covers 17 residues. V shed 5 bases and J shed 1 base, with 21 bases lying between them. Germline V gives CDR1 SEHNR, CDR2 FQNEAQ (reference sequence). The CDR3 nucleotides are TGTGCCAGCAGCGGAACGAGCCGGGACGGAATATCCTACGAGCAGTACTTC. Protein sequence: CASSGTSRDGISYEQYF.

The J gene is TRBJ2-5, the V gene TRBV2, with D possibly called TRBD1 or TRBD2 (5 bases each). CDR1 and CDR2 (germline): SNHLY, FYNNEI. The CDR3 is 15 residues long. Trimming removed 6 bases from V and 4 bases from J, with 18 bases in between. The CDR3 DNA reads as TGTGCCAGCAGAAGCGAGGCGGTTGGGGGAGAGACCCAGTACTTC. Protein sequence: CASRSEAVGGETQYF. Combining the CDR3 with reference TRBV2 and TRBJ2-5 gives the whole variable domain EPEVTQTPSHQVTQMGQEVILRCVPISNHLYFYWYRQILGQKVEFLVSFYNNEISEKSEIFDDQFSVERPDGSNFTLKIRSTKLEDSAMYFCASRSEAVGGETQYFGPGTRLLVL.